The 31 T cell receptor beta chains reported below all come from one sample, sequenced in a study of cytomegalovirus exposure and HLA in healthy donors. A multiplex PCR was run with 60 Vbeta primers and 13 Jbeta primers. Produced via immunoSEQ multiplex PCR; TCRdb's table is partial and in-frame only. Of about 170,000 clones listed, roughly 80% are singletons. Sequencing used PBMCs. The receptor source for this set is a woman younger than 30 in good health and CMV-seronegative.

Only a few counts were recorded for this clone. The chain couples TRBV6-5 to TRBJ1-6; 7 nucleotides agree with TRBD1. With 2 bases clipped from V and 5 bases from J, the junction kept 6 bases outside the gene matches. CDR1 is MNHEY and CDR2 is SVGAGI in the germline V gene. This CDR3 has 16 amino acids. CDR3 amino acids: CASSYEVTGDNSPLHF. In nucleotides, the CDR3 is TGTGCCAGCAGTTACGAAGTCACAGGGGATAATTCACCCCTCCACTTT.

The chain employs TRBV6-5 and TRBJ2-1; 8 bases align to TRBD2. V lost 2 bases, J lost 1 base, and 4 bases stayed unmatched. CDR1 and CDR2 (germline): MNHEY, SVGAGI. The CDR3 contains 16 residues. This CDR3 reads CASSYLGGGSYNEQFF. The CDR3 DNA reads TGTGCCAGCAGTTACCTCGGGGGGGGGTCCTACAATGAGCAGTTCTTC.

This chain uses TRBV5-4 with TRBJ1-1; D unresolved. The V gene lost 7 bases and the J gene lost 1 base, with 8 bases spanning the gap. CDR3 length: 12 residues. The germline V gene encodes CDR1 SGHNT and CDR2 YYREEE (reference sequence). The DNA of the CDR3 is TGTGCCAGCGGAGCCCCGAACACTGAAGCTTTCTTT. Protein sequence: CASGAPNTEAFF.

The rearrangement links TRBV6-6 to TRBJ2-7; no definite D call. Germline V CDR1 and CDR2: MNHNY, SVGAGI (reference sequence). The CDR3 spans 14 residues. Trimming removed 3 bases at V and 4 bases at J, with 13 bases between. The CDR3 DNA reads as TGTGCCAGCAGTTATTCCCCGGAGATTTACGAGCAGTACTTC. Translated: CASSYSPEIYEQYF.

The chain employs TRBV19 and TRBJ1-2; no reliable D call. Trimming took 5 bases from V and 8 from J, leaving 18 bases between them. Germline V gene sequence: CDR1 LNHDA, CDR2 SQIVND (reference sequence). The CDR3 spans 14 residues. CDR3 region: CASSPTTQAWGYTF. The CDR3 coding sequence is TGTGCCAGTAGTCCAACCACCCAGGCCTGGGGCTACACCTTC.

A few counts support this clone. Written as DNA, the CDR3 is TGTGCCAGCAGCCCACAGGCGAACACTGAAGCTTTCTTT. This sequence encodes CASSPQANTEAFF. The chain joins TRBV6-6 to TRBJ1-1; weak D call: TRBD1 (5 bases). Germline assignment: CDR1 MNHNY and CDR2 SVGAGI (reference sequence). The V end lost 6 bases, the J end lost 1 base, and 9 bases lay between the germline ends. CDR3 length: 13 residues.

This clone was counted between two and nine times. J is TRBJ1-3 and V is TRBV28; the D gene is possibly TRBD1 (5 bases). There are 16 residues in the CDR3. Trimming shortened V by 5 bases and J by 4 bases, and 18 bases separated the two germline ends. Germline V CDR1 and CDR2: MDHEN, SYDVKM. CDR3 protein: CASSLRDGRAGNTIYF. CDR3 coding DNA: TGTGCCAGCAGTCTGCGGGATGGCAGGGCGGGAAACACCATATATTTT.

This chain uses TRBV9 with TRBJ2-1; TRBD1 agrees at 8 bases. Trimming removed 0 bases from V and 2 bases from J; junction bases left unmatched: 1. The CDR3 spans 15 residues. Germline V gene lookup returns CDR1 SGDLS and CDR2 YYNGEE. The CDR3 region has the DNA TGTGCCAGCAGCGTAGTACAGGGGGCCTACAATGAGCAGTTCTTC. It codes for CASSVVQGAYNEQFF.

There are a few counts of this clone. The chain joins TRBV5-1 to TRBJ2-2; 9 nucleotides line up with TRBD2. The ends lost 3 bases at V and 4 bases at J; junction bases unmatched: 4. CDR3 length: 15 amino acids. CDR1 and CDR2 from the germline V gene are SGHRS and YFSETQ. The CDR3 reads CASSSQAGGTGELFF. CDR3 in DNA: TGCGCCAGCAGCTCCCAAGCGGGGGGCACCGGGGAGCTGTTTTTT.

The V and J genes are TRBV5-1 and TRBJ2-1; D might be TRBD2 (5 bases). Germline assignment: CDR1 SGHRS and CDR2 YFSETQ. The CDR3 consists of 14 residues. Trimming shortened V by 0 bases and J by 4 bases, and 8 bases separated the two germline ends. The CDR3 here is CASSLVPGYNEQFF. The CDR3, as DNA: TGCGCCAGCAGCTTGGTGCCGGGGTACAATGAGCAGTTCTTC.

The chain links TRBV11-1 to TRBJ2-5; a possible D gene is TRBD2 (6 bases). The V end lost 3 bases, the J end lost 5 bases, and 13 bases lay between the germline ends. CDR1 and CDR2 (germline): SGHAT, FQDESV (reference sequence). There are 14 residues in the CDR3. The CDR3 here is CASSFGGSMETQYF. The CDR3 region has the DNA TGTGCCAGCAGCTTTGGAGGGAGTATGGAGACCCAGTACTTC.

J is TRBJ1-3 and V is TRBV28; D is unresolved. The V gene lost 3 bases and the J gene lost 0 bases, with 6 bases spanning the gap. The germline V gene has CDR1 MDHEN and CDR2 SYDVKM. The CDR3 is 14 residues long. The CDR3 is CASSFFSSGNTIYF. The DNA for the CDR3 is TGTGCCAGCAGTTTTTTTAGCTCTGGAAACACCATATATTTT.

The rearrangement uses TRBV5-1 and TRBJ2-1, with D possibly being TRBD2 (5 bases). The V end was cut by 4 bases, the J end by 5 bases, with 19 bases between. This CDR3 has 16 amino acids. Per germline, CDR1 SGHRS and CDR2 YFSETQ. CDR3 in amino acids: CASSGLIGSKHNEQFF. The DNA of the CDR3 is TGCGCCAGCAGCGGCCTAATTGGGAGTAAACACAATGAGCAGTTCTTC.

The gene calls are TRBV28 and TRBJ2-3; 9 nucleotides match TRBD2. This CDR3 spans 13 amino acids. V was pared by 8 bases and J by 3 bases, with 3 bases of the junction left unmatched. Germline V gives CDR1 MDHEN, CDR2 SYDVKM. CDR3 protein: CASSTSGTDTQYF. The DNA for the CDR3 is TGTGCCAGCTCGACTAGCGGAACAGATACGCAGTATTTT.

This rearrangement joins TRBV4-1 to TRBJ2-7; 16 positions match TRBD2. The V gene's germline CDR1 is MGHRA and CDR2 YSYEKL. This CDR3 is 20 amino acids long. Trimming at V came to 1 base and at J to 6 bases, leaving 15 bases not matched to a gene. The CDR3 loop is CASSQGCGGLAGGPHCEQYF. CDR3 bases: TGCGCCAGCAGCCAAGGGTGCGGGGGACTAGCGGGAGGGCCTCATTGCGAGCAGTACTTC.

The DNA for the CDR3 is TGTGCCAGCAGGGGGGGACTTTACGGGTACACCTTC. Protein product: CASRGGLYGYTF. This rearrangement joins TRBV6-1 to TRBJ1-2; D might be TRBD1 (5 bases). The germline V gene has CDR1 MNHNS and CDR2 SASEGT. The CDR3 runs 12 residues. The germline V and J ends were trimmed by 6 bases and 11 bases, with 16 bases remaining between them.

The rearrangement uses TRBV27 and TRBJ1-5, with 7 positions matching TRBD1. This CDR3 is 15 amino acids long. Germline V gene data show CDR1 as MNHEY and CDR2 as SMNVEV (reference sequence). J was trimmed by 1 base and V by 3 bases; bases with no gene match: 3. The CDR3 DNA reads TGTGCCAGCAGTTTGTGGACAGGAAGCAATCAGCCCCAGCATTTT. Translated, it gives CASSLWTGSNQPQHF.

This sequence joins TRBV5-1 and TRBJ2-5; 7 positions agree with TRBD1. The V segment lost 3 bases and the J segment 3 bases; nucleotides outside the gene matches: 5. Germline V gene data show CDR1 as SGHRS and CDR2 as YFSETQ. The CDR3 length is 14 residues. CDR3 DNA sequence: TGCGCCAGCAGCTCCCCCGGACAGGAAGAGACCCAGTACTTC. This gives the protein CASSSPGQEETQYF.

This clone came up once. The CDR3 loop reads CASRPSGGSNYGYTF. DNA of the CDR3: TGCGCCAGCCGGCCTTCTGGGGGGTCTAACTATGGCTACACCTTC. The chain is built from TRBV5-1 and TRBJ1-2; perhaps TRBD1 as D (5 bases). Looked up from germline, CDR1 is SGHRS and CDR2 is YFSETQ. Deletions cut 7 bases from V and 0 bases from J, with 16 bases between. This CDR3 comprises 15 residues.

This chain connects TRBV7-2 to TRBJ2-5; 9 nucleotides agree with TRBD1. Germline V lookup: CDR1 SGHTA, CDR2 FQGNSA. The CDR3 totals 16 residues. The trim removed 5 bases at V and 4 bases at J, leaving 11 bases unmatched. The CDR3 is CASSRTTGGLGETQYF. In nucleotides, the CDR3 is TGTGCCAGCAGCCGAACTACAGGGGGCCTAGGAGAGACCCAGTACTTC.

CDR3 sequence: CASSSHRDYYNEQFF. CDR3 nucleotide sequence: TGTGCCAGCAGCTCCCACCGGGACTACTACAATGAGCAGTTCTTC. The V gene is TRBV7-2, the J gene TRBJ2-1; TRBD2 matches at 7 bases. The junction had 6 bases not matched to a gene; V was cut back by 4 bases and J by 3 bases. Germline V gives CDR1 SGHTA, CDR2 FQGNSA. The CDR3 runs 15 residues.

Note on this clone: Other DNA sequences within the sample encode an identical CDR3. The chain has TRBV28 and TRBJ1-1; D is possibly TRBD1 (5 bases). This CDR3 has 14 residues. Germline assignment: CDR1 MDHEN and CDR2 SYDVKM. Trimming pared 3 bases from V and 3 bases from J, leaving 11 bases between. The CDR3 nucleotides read TGTGCCAGCAGTTTCAGGGAACTCTACACTGAAGCTTTCTTT. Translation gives CASSFRELYTEAFF.

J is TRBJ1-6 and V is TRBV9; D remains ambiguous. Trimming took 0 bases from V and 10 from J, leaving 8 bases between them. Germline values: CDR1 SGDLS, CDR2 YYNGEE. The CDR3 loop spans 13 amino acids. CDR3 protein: CASSVGPGSPLHF. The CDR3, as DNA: TGTGCCAGCAGCGTAGGACCGGGATCACCCCTCCACTTT.

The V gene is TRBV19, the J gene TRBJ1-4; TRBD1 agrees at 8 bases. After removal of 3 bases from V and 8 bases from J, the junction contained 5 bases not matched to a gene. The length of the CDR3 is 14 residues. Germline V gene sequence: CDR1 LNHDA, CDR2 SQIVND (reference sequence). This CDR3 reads CASSIQTGAEKLFF. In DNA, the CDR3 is TGTGCCAGTAGTATCCAGACAGGGGCCGAAAAACTGTTTTTT.

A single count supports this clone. CDR3 in amino acids: CASTPAGPYNEQFF. CDR3 nucleotides: TGTGCCAGCACCCCTGCGGGTCCCTACAATGAGCAGTTCTTC. The chain couples TRBV11-1 to TRBJ2-1; maybe TRBD2 (5 bases). Germline assignment: CDR1 SGHAT and CDR2 FQDESV (reference sequence). CDR3 size: 14 residues. V lost 7 bases and J 2 bases, leaving 12 bases between the germline ends.

The CDR3 bases are TGTGCCAGCTCACCACCGTTAACAGATACGCAGTATTTT. Its protein is CASSPPLTDTQYF. This chain connects TRBV18 to TRBJ2-3; D gene ambiguous. Deletions cut 0 bases from V and 3 bases from J, with 4 bases between. This CDR3 spans 13 amino acids. The germline gives CDR1 KGHSH, CDR2 LQKENI.

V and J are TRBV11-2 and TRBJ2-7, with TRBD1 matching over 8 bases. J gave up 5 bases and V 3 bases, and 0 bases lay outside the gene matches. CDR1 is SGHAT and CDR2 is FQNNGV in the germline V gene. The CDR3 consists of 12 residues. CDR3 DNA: TGTGCCAGCAGCTTGACAGGGGACGAGCAGTACTTC. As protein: CASSLTGDEQYF.

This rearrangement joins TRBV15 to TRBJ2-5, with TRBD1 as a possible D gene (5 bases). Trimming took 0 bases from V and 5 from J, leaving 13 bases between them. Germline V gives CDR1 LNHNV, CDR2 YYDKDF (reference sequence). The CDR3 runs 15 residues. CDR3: CATSRDRQGLETQYF. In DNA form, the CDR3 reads TGTGCCACCAGCAGAGATCGGCAGGGCTTGGAGACCCAGTACTTC. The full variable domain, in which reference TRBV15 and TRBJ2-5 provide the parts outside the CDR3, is DAMVIQNPRYQVTQFGKPVTLSCSQTLNHNVMYWYQQKSSQAPKLLFHYYDKDFNNEADTPDNFQSRRPNTSFCFLDIRSPGLGDTAMYLCATSRDRQGLETQYFGPGTRLLVL.

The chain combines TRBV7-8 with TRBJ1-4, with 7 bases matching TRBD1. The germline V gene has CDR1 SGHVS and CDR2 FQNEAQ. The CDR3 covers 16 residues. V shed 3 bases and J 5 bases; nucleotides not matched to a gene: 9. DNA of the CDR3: TGTGCCAGCAGCTTCTTCCGGACAGGAAAAAATGAAAAACTGTTTTTT. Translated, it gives CASSFFRTGKNEKLFF.

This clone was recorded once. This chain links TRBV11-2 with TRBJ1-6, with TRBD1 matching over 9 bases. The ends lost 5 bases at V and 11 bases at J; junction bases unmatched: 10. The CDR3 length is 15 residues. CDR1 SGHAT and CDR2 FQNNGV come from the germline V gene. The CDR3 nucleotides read TGTGCCAGCAGCGCGCTGACCGGGACAGGGCCACCCCTCCACTTT. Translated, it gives CASSALTGTGPPLHF.

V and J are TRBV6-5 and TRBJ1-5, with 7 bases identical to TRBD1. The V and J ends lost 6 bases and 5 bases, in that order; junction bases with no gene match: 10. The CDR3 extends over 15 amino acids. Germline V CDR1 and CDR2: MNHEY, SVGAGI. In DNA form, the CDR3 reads TGTGCCAGCAGAGCCCGACAGGGTGGGGATCAGCCCCAGCATTTT. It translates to CASRARQGGDQPQHF.